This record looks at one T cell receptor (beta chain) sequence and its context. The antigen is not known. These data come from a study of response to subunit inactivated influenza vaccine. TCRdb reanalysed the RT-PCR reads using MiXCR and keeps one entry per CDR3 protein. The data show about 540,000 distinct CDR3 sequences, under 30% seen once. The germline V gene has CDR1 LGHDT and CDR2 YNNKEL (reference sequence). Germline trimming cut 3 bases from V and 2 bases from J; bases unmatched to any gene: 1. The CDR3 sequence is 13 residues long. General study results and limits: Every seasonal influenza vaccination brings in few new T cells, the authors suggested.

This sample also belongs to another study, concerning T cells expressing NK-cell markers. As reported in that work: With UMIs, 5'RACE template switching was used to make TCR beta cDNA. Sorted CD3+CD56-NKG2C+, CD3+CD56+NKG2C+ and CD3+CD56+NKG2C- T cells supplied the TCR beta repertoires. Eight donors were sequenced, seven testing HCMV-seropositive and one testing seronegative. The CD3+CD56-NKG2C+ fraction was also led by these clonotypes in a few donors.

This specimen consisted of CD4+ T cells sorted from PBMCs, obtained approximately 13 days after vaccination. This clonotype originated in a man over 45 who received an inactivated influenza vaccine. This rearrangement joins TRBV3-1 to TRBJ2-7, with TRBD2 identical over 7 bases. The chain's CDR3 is CASSHRGAYEQYF. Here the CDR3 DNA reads TGTGCCAGCAGCCACCGGGGGGCCTACGAGCAGTACTTC.